This TCR beta chain was found in a study of CD4+ T cells in melanoma. Broader study findings: Neoantigen-specific CD4+ T cells in melanoma reportedly had diverse differentiation states. A reported correlation linked neoantigen-specific CD4+ T cells to CD8+, macrophage and B cell function.

Germline lookup yields CDR1 LNHNV and CDR2 YYDKDF (reference sequence). Trimming took off 1 base at V and 7 bases at J, with 13 bases between the two ends. This CDR3 is 14 amino acids long. Here immunoSEQ multiplex PCR was the method, and the copy in TCRdb shows in-frame clones only, minus some. The profile shows around 19,000 clones, more than 65% of them singletons. As regards this clone: The antigen is undetermined.

The V gene is TRBV15, the J gene TRBJ2-5; D unclear. This clonotype originated in a human donor with melanoma. Sequencing input: cells from a culture (not recorded whether cultured in vitro). This chain's CDR3 is CATSRAAVVGTQYF. CDR3 in DNA: TGTGCCACCAGCAGAGCCGCCGTGGTGGGGACCCAGTACTTC.